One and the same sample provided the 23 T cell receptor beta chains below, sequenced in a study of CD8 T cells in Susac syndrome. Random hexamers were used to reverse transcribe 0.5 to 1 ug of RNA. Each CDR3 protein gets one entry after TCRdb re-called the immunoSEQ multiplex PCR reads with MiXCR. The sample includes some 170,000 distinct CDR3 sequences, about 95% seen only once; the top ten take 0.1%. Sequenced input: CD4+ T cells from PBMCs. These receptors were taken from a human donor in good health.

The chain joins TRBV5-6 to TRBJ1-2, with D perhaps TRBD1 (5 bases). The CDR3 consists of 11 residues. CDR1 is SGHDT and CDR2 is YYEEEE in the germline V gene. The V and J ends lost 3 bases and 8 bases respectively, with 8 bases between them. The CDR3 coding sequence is TGTGCCAGCAGCTCGGGACTGGGCTACACCTTC. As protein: CASSSGLGYTF. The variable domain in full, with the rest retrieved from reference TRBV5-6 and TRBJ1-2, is DAGVTQSPTHLIKTRGQQVTLRCSPKSGHDTVSWYQQALGQGPQFIFQYYEEEERQRGNFPDRFSGHQFPNYSSELNVNALLLGDSALYLCASSSGLGYTFGSGTRLTVV.

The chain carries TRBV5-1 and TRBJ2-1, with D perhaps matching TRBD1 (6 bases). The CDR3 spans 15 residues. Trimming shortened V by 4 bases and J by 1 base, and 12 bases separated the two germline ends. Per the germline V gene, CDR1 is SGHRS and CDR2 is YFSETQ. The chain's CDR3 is CASSQDRNSYNEQFF. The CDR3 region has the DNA TGCGCCAGCAGCCAAGACAGGAATTCCTACAATGAGCAGTTCTTC.

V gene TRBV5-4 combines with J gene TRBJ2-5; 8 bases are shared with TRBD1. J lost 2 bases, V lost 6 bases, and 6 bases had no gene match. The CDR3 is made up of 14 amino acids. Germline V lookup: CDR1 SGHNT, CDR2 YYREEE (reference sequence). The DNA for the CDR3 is TGTGCCAGCACCTGGGACAGGAGTCAAGAGACCCAGTACTTC. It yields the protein CASTWDRSQETQYF.

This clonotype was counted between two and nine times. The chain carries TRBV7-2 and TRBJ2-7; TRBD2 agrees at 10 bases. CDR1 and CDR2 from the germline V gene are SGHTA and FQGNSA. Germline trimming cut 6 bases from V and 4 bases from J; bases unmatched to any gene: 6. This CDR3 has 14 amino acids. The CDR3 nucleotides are TGTGCCAGCAGGGCTAGCGGGAGTTCGTACGAGCAGTACTTC. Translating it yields CASRASGSSYEQYF.

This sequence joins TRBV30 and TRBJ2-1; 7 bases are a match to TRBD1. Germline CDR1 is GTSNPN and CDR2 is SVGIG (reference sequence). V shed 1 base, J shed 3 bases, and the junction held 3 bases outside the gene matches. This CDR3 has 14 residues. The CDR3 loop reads CAWSGDRLYNEQFF. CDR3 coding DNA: TGTGCCTGGAGTGGGGACAGACTCTACAATGAGCAGTTCTTC.

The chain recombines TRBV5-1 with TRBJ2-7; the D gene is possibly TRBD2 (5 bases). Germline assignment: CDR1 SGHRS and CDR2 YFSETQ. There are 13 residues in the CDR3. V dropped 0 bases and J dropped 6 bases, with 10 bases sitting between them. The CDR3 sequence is CASSLGLEGEQYF. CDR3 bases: TGCGCCAGCAGCTTGGGACTCGAGGGCGAGCAGTACTTC.

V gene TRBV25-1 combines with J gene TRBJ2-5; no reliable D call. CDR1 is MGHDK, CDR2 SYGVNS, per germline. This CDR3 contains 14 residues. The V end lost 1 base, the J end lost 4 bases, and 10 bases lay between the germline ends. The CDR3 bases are TGTGCCAGCAGTGAATTATTGGAGCGAGAGACCCAGTACTTC. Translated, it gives CASSELLERETQYF.

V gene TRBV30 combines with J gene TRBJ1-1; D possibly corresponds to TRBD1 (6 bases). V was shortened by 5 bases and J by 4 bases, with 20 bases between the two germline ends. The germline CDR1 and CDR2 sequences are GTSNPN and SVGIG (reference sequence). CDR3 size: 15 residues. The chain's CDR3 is CAWDSQAGVGTEAFF. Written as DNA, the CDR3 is TGTGCCTGGGACAGCCAGGCAGGGGTTGGCACTGAAGCTTTCTTT.

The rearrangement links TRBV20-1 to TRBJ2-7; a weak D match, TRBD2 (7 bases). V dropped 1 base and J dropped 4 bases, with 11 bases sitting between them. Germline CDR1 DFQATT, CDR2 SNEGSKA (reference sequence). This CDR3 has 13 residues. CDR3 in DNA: TGCAGTGCTAGAGTAGGGGGGGCATACGAGCAGTACTTC. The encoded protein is CSARVGGAYEQYF.

In nucleotides, the CDR3 is TGCAGCGTTGAACCACGCCTTCGCACAGATACGCAGTATTTT. Its translation: CSVEPRLRTDTQYF. V and J are TRBV29-1 and TRBJ2-3; D ambiguous. Per the germline V gene, CDR1 is SQVTM and CDR2 is ANQGSEA. Trimming cost V 2 bases and J 1 base, with 10 bases left between them. The CDR3 is made up of 14 amino acids.

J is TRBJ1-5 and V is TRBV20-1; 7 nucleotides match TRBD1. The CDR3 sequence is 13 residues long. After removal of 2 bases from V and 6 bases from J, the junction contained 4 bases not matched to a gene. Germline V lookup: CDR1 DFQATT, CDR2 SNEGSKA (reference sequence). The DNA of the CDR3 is TGCAGTGCTAGACAGGGGGTGGTTCAGCCCCAGCATTTT. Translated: CSARQGVVQPQHF.

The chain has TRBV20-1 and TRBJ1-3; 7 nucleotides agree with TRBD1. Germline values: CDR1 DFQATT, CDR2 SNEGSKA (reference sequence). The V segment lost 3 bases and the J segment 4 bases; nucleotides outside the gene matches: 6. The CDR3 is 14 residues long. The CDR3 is CSASGPGGGNTIYF. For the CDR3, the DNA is TGCAGTGCTAGCGGGCCAGGGGGAGGAAACACCATATATTTT.

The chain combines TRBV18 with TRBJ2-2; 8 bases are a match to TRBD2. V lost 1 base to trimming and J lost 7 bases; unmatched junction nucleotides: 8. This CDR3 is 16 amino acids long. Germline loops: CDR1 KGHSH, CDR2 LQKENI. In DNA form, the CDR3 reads TGTGCCAGCTCACCACTTAACGGGAGGGCCAACGGGGAGCTGTTTTTT. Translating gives CASSPLNGRANGELFF.

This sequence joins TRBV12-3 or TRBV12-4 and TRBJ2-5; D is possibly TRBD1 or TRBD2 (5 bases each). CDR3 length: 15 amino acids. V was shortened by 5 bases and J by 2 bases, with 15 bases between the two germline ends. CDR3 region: CASSPRTGLQETQYF. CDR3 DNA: TGTGCCAGCAGTCCCCGCACAGGACTTCAAGAGACCCAGTACTTC.

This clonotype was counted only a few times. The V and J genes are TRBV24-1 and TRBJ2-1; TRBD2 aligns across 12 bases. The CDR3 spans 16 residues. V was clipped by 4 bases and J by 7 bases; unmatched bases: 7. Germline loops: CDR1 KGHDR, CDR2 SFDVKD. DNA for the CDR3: TGTGCCACCAGTGACCGACTAGCGGGAGTTCTGAATGAGCAGTTCTTC. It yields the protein CATSDRLAGVLNEQFF.

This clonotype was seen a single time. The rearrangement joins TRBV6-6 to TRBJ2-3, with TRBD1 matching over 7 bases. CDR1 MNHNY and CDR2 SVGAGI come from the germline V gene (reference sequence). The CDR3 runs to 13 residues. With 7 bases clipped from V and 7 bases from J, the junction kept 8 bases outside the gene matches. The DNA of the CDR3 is TGTGCCAGCATGGCGGCAGGGGGATATACGCAGTATTTT. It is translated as CASMAAGGYTQYF.

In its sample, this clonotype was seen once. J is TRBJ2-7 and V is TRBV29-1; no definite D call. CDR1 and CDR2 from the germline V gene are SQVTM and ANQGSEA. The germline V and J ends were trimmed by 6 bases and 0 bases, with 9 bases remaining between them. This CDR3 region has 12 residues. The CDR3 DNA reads TGCAGCGTAGCGACACGCTCCTACGAGCAGTACTTC. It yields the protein CSVATRSYEQYF.

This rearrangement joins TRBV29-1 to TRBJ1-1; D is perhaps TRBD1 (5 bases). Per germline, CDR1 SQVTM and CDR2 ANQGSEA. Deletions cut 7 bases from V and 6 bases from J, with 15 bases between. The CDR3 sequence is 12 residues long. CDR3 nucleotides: TGCAGCGGGGGCATAAAGTACTCTGAAGCTTTCTTT. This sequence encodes CSGGIKYSEAFF.

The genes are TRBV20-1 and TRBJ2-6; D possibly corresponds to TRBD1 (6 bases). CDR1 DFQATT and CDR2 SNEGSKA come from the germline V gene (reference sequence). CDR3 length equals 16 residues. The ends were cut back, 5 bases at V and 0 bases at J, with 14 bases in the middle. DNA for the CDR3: TGCAGTGCTGAGGGGGAATCGAACTCTGGGGCCAACGTCCTGACTTTC. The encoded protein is CSAEGESNSGANVLTF.

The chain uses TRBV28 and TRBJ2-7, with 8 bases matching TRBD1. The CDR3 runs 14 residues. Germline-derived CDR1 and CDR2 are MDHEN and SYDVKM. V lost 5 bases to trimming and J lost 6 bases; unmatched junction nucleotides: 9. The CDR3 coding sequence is TGTGCCAGCAGTCGGGGGACAGGTTATTCCGAGCAGTACTTC. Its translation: CASSRGTGYSEQYF.

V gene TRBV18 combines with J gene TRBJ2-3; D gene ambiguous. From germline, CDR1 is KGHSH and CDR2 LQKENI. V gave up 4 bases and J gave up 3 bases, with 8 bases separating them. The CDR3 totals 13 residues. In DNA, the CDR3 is TGTGCCAGCTCACTACCCAGGACAGATACGCAGTATTTT. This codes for CASSLPRTDTQYF.

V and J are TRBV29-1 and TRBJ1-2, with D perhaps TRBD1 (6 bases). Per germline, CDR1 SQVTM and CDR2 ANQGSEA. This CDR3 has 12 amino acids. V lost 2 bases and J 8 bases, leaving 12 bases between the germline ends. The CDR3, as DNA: TGCAGCGTTGAAAACAGGGAGCACGGCTACACCTTC. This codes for CSVENREHGYTF.

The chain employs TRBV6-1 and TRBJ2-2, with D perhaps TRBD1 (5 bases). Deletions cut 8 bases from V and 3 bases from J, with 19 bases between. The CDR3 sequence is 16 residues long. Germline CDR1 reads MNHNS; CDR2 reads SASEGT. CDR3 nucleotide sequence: TGTGCCAGCCGTAGGGGATCTCCCTTCGACACCGGGGAGCTGTTTTTT. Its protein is CASRRGSPFDTGELFF.